This TCR beta chain came from a study of cytomegalovirus exposure and HLA in healthy donors. TCRdb keeps only in-frame clones here, not all; method: immunoSEQ multiplex PCR. Counted here are 100,000 to 120,000 clones, 88% occurring once; the ten biggest clones make up more than 1.4%. This CDR3 contains 13 residues. The V end was cut by 5 bases, the J end by 2 bases, with 9 bases between. Germline V gene lookup returns CDR1 KGHSH and CDR2 LQKENI. This clone occurred a few times. Source material: PBMCs. The chain combines TRBV18 with TRBJ1-2; D is perhaps TRBD1 (6 bases). This clonotype was sampled from a woman aged 25 to 45 in good health and CMV-seropositive. The CDR3 nucleotides are TGTGCCAGCTCAGCAGGGGAGAACTATGGCTACACCTTC. This codes for CASSAGENYGYTF.